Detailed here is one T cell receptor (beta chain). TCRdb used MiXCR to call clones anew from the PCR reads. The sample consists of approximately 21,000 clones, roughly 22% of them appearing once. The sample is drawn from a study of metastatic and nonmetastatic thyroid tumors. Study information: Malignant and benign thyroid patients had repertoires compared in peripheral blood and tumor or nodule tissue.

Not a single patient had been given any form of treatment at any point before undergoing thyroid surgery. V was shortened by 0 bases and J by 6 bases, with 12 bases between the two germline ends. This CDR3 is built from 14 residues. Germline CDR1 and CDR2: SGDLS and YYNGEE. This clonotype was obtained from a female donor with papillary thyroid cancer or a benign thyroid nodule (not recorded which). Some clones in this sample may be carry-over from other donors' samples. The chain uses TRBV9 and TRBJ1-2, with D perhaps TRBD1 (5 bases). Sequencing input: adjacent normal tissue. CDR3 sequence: CASSVGYGADGYTF. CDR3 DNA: TGTGCCAGCAGCGTAGGATACGGGGCGGATGGCTACACCTTC.